One and the same sample provided the 10 T cell receptor beta chains below, sequenced in a study of T cell responses to AZD1222 COVID-19 vaccine. Clones were read by immunoSEQ multiplex PCR, and TCRdb kept only the in-frame ones, dropping some. The sample lists approximately 100,000 clones, about 95% occurring once. This specimen consisted of peripheral blood, obtained on day 0 of AZD1222 vaccination. The origin of the receptors is an adult in good health.

This chain links TRBV21-1 with TRBJ1-3; the table's D gene call, TRBD1, was not cross checked with the DNA. TRBV21-1 is tagged as a pseudogene. The CDR3 extends over 16 amino acids. The CDR3 sequence is CASSGRQGGSGNTIYF. In DNA form, the CDR3 reads TGTGCCAGCAGCGGACGACAAGGGGGCTCTGGAAACACCATATATTTT.

The chain couples TRBV18 to TRBJ2-1, with a weak D call TRBD1 (6 bases). Trimming stripped 4 bases from V and 4 bases from J, with 14 bases between. In germline, CDR1 is KGHSH, CDR2 LQKENI. The CDR3 totals 15 residues. CDR3 sequence: CASSRQGQGYNEQFF. The CDR3 DNA reads TGTGCCAGCTCACGGCAGGGGCAGGGTTACAATGAGCAGTTCTTC.

The chain couples TRBV19 to TRBJ1-1, with a tentative D call TRBD1 (5 bases). Germline V CDR1 and CDR2: LNHDA, SQIVND (reference sequence). This CDR3 has 13 amino acids. V was clipped by 7 bases and J by 3 bases, with 12 bases between them. CDR3 protein: CASMTGGDTEAFF. The CDR3 coding sequence is TGTGCCAGTATGACGGGGGGGGACACTGAAGCTTTCTTT.

The chain is built from TRBV5-4 and TRBJ1-1, with TRBD1 identical over 7 bases. Germline CDR1 and CDR2: SGHNT and YYREEE (reference sequence). The CDR3 is made up of 15 amino acids. V trimming: 4 bases; J trimming: 8 bases; junction bases outside the gene matches: 14. The CDR3 protein is CASSQITGQEGEAFF. Written as DNA, the CDR3 is TGTGCCAGCAGCCAAATTACAGGACAGGAGGGCGAAGCTTTCTTT.

The gene calls are TRBV5-1 and TRBJ2-3, with TRBD2 matching 13 bases. Germline CDR1 SGHRS, CDR2 YFSETQ. CDR3 length equals 17 residues. Trimming took 1 base from V and 0 from J; bases not matched to a gene: 2. CDR3 sequence reads: CASSLTSGGVSTDTQYF. As DNA, the CDR3 is TGCGCCAGCAGCTTGACTAGCGGGGGGGTTAGCACAGATACGCAGTATTTT.

The rearrangement uses TRBV27 and TRBJ1-1; D is undetermined. Germline lookup yields CDR1 MNHEY and CDR2 SMNVEV (reference sequence). V shed 8 bases and J shed 0 bases, with 13 bases lying between them. This CDR3 is 14 amino acids long. The CDR3 loop is CASRWVGLNTEAFF. The DNA for the CDR3 is TGTGCCAGCCGATGGGTCGGACTGAACACTGAAGCTTTCTTT.

The chain links TRBV6-1 to TRBJ1-1; D possibly corresponds to TRBD1 (5 bases). Trimming stripped 3 bases from V and 1 base from J, with 9 bases between. This CDR3 has 14 amino acids. Germline CDR1 reads MNHNS; CDR2 reads SASEGT. The CDR3 bases are TGTGCCAGCAGTGAGGGGGGTGGGAACACTGAAGCTTTCTTT. Its protein is CASSEGGGNTEAFF.

The chain joins TRBV29-1 to TRBJ1-3, with D hard to call. This CDR3 is 11 amino acids long. In germline, CDR1 is SQVTM, CDR2 ANQGSEA. V lost 3 bases and J lost 6, with 6 bases in between. CDR3 loop: CSVERENTIYF. CDR3 DNA: TGCAGCGTTGAGAGGGAAAACACCATATATTTT. The full variable domain, its missing parts supplied by reference TRBV29-1 and TRBJ1-3, is SAVISQKPSRDICQRGTSLTIQCQVDSQVTMMFWYRQQPGQSLTLIATANQGSEATYESGFVIDKFPISRPNLTFSTLTVSNMSPEDSSIYLCSVERENTIYFGEGSWLTVV.

The DNA for the CDR3 is TGTGCCAGCAGCTCAAGCGGGAGATCTTCCTACGAGCAGTACTTC. Translated: CASSSSGRSSYEQYF. The rearrangement uses TRBV7-9 and TRBJ2-7; 8 bases fit TRBD2. Germline-derived CDR1 and CDR2 are SEHNR and FQNEAQ (reference sequence). CDR3 length: 15 amino acids. V shed 4 bases and J 1 base; nucleotides not matched to a gene: 6.

V gene TRBV5-4 combines with J gene TRBJ2-2, with D possibly being TRBD1 or TRBD2 (7 bases each). The CDR3 contains 16 residues. Trimming removed 4 bases from V and 2 bases from J, with 15 bases in between. CDR1 SGHNT and CDR2 YYREEE come from the germline V gene (reference sequence). Here the CDR3 reads CASSVSRGGNTGELFF. CDR3 bases: TGTGCCAGCAGCGTGAGCAGGGGGGGTAACACCGGGGAGCTGTTTTTT.